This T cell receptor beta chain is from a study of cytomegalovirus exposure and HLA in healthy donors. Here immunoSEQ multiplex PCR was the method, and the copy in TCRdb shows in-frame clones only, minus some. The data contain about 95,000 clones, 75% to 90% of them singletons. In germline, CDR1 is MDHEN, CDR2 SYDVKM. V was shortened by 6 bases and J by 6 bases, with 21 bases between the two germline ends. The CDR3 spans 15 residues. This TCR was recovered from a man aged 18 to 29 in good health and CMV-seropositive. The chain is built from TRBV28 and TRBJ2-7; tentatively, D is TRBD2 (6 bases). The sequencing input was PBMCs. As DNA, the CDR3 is TGTGCCAGCAGACCCCAGTGGGACTCCTCGTCCGAGCAGTACTTC. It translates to CASRPQWDSSSEQYF.